Sequencing of this TCR beta chain was carried out in a study of cytomegalovirus exposure and HLA in healthy donors. The PCR had 60 Vbeta and 13 Jbeta primers. Some clones are missing from TCRdb's copy, which holds only in-frame ones; the method was immunoSEQ multiplex PCR. The sample records under 150,000 clones, more than 65% being singletons. Germline CDR1 reads MNHNY; CDR2 reads SVGAGI (reference sequence). CDR3 length: 15 amino acids. The ends were cut back, 6 bases at V and 7 bases at J, with 21 bases in the middle. Material for sequencing was PBMCs. The clonotype originates from a man between 50 and 59 years old in good health and CMV-seronegative. The chain uses TRBV6-6 and TRBJ1-2; possible D gene TRBD1, 5 bases. The CDR3, as DNA: TGTGCCAGCAGCCCCGATCTTGTCCAGGGCGCTGGCTACACCTTC. It encodes CASSPDLVQGAGYTF.